The 30 T cell receptor beta chains reported below all come from one sample, sequenced in a study of radiotherapy plus CTLA-4 blockade in lung cancer (dated by TCRdb to 2017 to 2018). Library method: the immunoSEQ multiplex PCR assay. Not all clones reach the TCRdb copy of this immuneACCESS table, which keeps in-frame sequences only. Checked studies attribute under half of the gap to unresolved V genes and leave the rest unexplained. The sample has 50,000 to 75,000 clones on record, about 80% of them singletons. Of the sample, about 4.2% falls within the top ten clones. The starting material was peripheral blood, obtained from a patient treated with radiotherapy plus ipilimumab. The receptors come from a human donor with non-small cell lung cancer who had a complete response to radiotherapy plus ipilimumab.

This clone was seen a few times. The gene calls are TRBV12-5 and TRBJ1-2, with no clear D. The CDR3 has 13 amino acids. The ends were cut back, 9 bases at V and 5 bases at J, with 16 bases in the middle. Looked up from germline, CDR1 is LGHNT and CDR2 is FRNRAP. For the CDR3, the DNA is TGTGCTAGCCGGCACCAGGCAACATATGGCTACACCTTC. Encoded protein: CASRHQATYGYTF.

This chain connects TRBV4-1 to TRBJ1-2; the D gene is possibly TRBD1 (5 bases). The V gene's germline CDR1 is MGHRA and CDR2 YSYEKL. The CDR3 extends over 14 amino acids. Trimming left V 2 bases short and J 3 bases short, with 10 bases between. CDR3 region: CASSQTGPDYGYTF. The CDR3 DNA reads TGCGCCAGCAGCCAAACAGGACCGGACTATGGCTACACCTTC.

The chain has TRBV5-1 and TRBJ1-2; no clear D gene. Per the germline V gene, CDR1 is SGHRS and CDR2 is YFSETQ. The length of the CDR3 is 15 residues. V lost 4 bases and J lost 2, with 15 bases in between. CDR3 nucleotides: TGCGCCAGCAGCCGATCCAGGACGGAAAACTATGGCTACACCTTC. Translating gives CASSRSRTENYGYTF.

This chain joins TRBV4-2 and TRBJ2-5; no reliable D call. Between the trimmed V and J ends, which lost 4 bases and 5 bases, there was a span of 17 bases. Germline values: CDR1 LGHNA, CDR2 YNFKEQ. CDR3 size: 15 residues. The DNA of the CDR3 is TGTGCCAGCAGCCGAACACTTACTGAGTGGGAGACCCAGTACTTC. Amino acids: CASSRTLTEWETQYF.

The genes are TRBV7-8 and TRBJ2-2; 13 bases align to TRBD2. The CDR3 is 20 residues long. The V segment lost 5 bases and the J segment 1 base; nucleotides outside the gene matches: 13. The germline gives CDR1 SGHVS, CDR2 FQNEAQ. This CDR3 is CASSGHRRRTSGRNTGELFF. The CDR3 DNA sequence: TGTGCCAGCAGCGGCCACCGACGACGGACTAGCGGGAGGAACACCGGGGAGCTGTTTTTT.

The chain combines TRBV29-1 with TRBJ1-1; D is unresolved. Looked up from germline, CDR1 is SQVTM and CDR2 is ANQGSEA. The V and J ends lost 7 bases and 4 bases respectively, with 13 bases between them. This CDR3 contains 12 residues. Here the CDR3 reads CSAQERGTEAFF. The CDR3 bases are TGCAGCGCCCAGGAAAGAGGCACTGAAGCTTTCTTT.

V and J are TRBV19 and TRBJ1-5; TRBD1 matches 7 bases. V dropped 9 bases and J dropped 3; count of bases not matched to a gene: 11. Germline-derived CDR1 and CDR2 are LNHDA and SQIVND (reference sequence). CDR3 length: 15 residues. For the CDR3, the DNA is TGTGCCAGCCACCCAGGGGGACAGACCAATCAGCCCCAGCATTTT. Its translation: CASHPGGQTNQPQHF.

The rearrangement joins TRBV18 to TRBJ1-2, with a weak D call TRBD1 (5 bases). The CDR3 extends over 16 amino acids. The ends were cut back, 2 bases at V and 3 bases at J, with 16 bases in the middle. Germline assignment: CDR1 KGHSH and CDR2 LQKENI. This chain's CDR3 is CASSPISRGSDYGYTF. The CDR3 DNA sequence: TGTGCCAGCTCACCAATATCAAGGGGTAGTGACTATGGCTACACCTTC.

V gene TRBV5-4 combines with J gene TRBJ2-6; D gene uncertain. Trimming shortened V by 4 bases and J by 2 bases, and 10 bases separated the two germline ends. The CDR3 is 15 residues long. From germline, CDR1 is SGHNT and CDR2 YYREEE (reference sequence). The DNA for the CDR3 is TGTGCCAGCAGCCAAGCCAGCGCTGGGGCCAACGTCCTGACTTTC. Its translation is CASSQASAGANVLTF.

This chain joins TRBV4-3 and TRBJ2-1; TRBD2 matches at 7 bases. CDR3 length: 16 residues. Germline V gene sequence: CDR1 LGHNA, CDR2 YSLEER. Trimming at V came to 1 base and at J to 2 bases, leaving 5 bases not matched to a gene. This chain's CDR3 is CASSQGERGAYNEQFF. The CDR3 DNA follows: TGCGCCAGCAGCCAAGGGGAACGGGGGGCCTACAATGAGCAGTTCTTC.

This clone occurred a few times. The chain joins TRBV10-3 to TRBJ2-2; D gene unclear. In germline, CDR1 is ENHRY, CDR2 SYGVKD. With 11 bases removed from V and 4 bases from J, the gap between germline ends came to 14 bases. The CDR3 extends over 13 amino acids. CDR3 sequence (DNA): TGTGCCTCAACTCAGGTGGCCACCGGGGAGCTGTTTTTT. Amino acid sequence: CASTQVATGELFF.

This clone was seen just once. This chain joins TRBV5-5 and TRBJ1-3, with 9 nucleotides matching TRBD1. CDR1 is SGHKS, CDR2 YYEKEE, per germline (reference sequence). CDR3 length: 16 residues. The J segment lost 3 bases and the V segment lost 4 bases, leaving 8 bases of the junction unmatched. CDR3 amino acids: CASSLEDRGFGNTIYF. For the CDR3, the DNA is TGTGCCAGCAGCCTTGAGGACAGGGGCTTTGGAAACACCATATATTTT.

The chain is built from TRBV5-6 and TRBJ2-3; D possibly corresponds to TRBD1 (6 bases). CDR3 length: 16 amino acids. Germline CDR1 and CDR2: SGHDT and YYEEEE. V lost 0 bases to trimming and J lost 4 bases, with 15 bases between them. The CDR3 DNA sequence: TGTGCCAGCAGCTTGGCTGGGGGCCAGAATTCAGATACGCAGTATTTT. The encoded protein is CASSLAGGQNSDTQYF.

V gene TRBV11-3 combines with J gene TRBJ1-4; TRBD1 aligns across 7 bases. Germline assignment: CDR1 SGHNT and CDR2 YENEEA. The ends lost 5 bases at V and 3 bases at J; junction bases unmatched: 6. The CDR3 is 15 amino acids. CDR3 DNA: TGTGCCAGCAGCCCTGAGGGACAGCCTAATGAAAAACTGTTTTTT. Its protein product is CASSPEGQPNEKLFF.

The chain combines TRBV18 with TRBJ1-2; D is unclear. The CDR3 is made up of 12 amino acids. The ends were cut back, 6 bases at V and 6 bases at J, with 11 bases in the middle. Germline V CDR1 and CDR2: KGHSH, LQKENI. The CDR3 DNA reads TGTGCCAGCTCCCCGACCGCCGATGGCTACACCTTC. It translates to CASSPTADGYTF.

The J gene is TRBJ2-7, the V gene TRBV7-2; D is unresolved. CDR3 size: 15 residues. V was pared by 8 bases and J by 3 bases, with 20 bases between. Germline V gene data show CDR1 as SGHTA and CDR2 as FQGNSA. In DNA, the CDR3 is TGTGCCAGCCGCCTAGGCGAGTCCTCATTCTACGAGCAGTACTTC. Its translation is CASRLGESSFYEQYF.

The J gene is TRBJ1-4, the V gene TRBV16, with a weak D call TRBD1 (5 bases). CDR1 is KGHSY, CDR2 FQNENV, per germline. V was clipped by 4 bases and J by 7 bases, with 13 bases between them. The CDR3 covers 14 residues. The CDR3 DNA follows: TGTGCCAGCAGCCGAAGCCAGGGTTCTGAAAAACTGTTTTTT. It is translated as CASSRSQGSEKLFF. Looking up the rest from reference TRBV16 and TRBJ1-4 gives the full variable domain: GEEVAQTPKHLVRGEGQKAKLYCAPIKGHSYVFWYQQVLKNEFKFLISFQNENVFDETGMPKERFSAKCLPNSPCSLEIQATKLEDSAVYFCASSRSQGSEKLFFGSGTQLSVL.

Turning to this clone: The germline gene is not matched at one end of the junction; a read error may be the cause. V and J are TRBV7-7 and TRBJ2-1; D gene uncertain. Germline CDR1 reads SSHAT; CDR2 reads FNYEAQ (reference sequence). CDR3 length equals 15 residues. In DNA form, the CDR3 reads TGTGCTAGCAGCCCGGACGTGAGCTCCTACAATGAGCAGTTCTTC. Translated, it gives CASSPDVSSYNEQFF.

This sequence joins TRBV2 and TRBJ2-3; D possibly matches TRBD1 or TRBD2 (5 bases each). Germline V CDR1 and CDR2: SNHLY, FYNNEI. Trimming pared 5 bases from V and 4 bases from J, leaving 13 bases between. The CDR3 spans 14 residues. CDR3 sequence (DNA): TGTGCCAGCAGTACAGGTCGGGGAGCAGATACGCAGTATTTT. Protein product: CASSTGRGADTQYF.

This clone was counted once. The rearrangement joins TRBV11-2 to TRBJ1-5; D uncertain. The germline V gene has CDR1 SGHAT and CDR2 FQNNGV. V lost 0 bases and J 10 bases, leaving 4 bases between the germline ends. The CDR3 sequence is 11 residues long. CDR3 sequence reads: CASSLEGPQHF. CDR3 DNA: TGTGCCAGCAGCTTAGAAGGACCCCAGCATTTT.

In this sample, this clone turned up a few times. The chain carries TRBV7-2 and TRBJ1-5, with 10 bases identical to TRBD1. Trimming took 2 bases from V and 3 from J; bases not matched to a gene: 10. Germline CDR1 is SGHTA and CDR2 is FQGNSA. The CDR3 has 18 residues. CDR3 nucleotide sequence: TGTGCCAGCAGCTTAAGAGCCGGGACAGGGGCCCTCAATCAGCCCCAGCATTTT. Translation: CASSLRAGTGALNQPQHF.

The CDR3 loop is CASRRQGGTGTQYF. The DNA of the CDR3 is TGTGCCAGCAGGAGACAGGGGGGGACGGGGACCCAGTACTTC. V usage is TRBV6-5 and J usage is TRBJ2-5, with TRBD1 matching over 9 bases. V dropped 6 bases and J dropped 7; count of bases not matched to a gene: 9. Germline CDR1 reads MNHEY; CDR2 reads SVGAGI. CDR3 size: 14 residues.

The genes are TRBV11-2 and TRBJ1-2; no definite D call. Looked up from germline, CDR1 is SGHAT and CDR2 is FQNNGV. V gave up 2 bases and J gave up 5 bases, with 15 bases separating them. The CDR3 contains 15 residues. In DNA form, the CDR3 reads TGTGCCAGCAGCTTAAATAATCAGACGCCATATGGCTACACCTTC. Protein sequence: CASSLNNQTPYGYTF.

The rearrangement joins TRBV5-4 to TRBJ1-1, with D unclear. The V gene's germline CDR1 is SGHNT and CDR2 YYREEE (reference sequence). Trimming left V 0 bases short and J 0 bases short, with 9 bases between. This CDR3 is 15 amino acids long. The CDR3 protein is CASSLVGNMNTEAFF. Here the CDR3 DNA reads TGTGCCAGCAGCTTGGTTGGCAACATGAACACTGAAGCTTTCTTT.

The chain uses TRBV5-1 and TRBJ2-3, with a tentative D call TRBD2 (6 bases). This CDR3 has 14 residues. The V and J ends lost 5 bases and 0 bases respectively, with 10 bases between them. Germline assignment: CDR1 SGHRS and CDR2 YFSETQ. The CDR3 loop reads CASSPSGSTDTQYF. DNA of the CDR3: TGCGCCAGCAGTCCCAGCGGGAGCACAGATACGCAGTATTTT.

V usage is TRBV10-3 and J usage is TRBJ2-3; 10 bases line up with TRBD2. The ends lost 9 bases at V and 4 bases at J; junction bases unmatched: 7. CDR1 is ENHRY, CDR2 SYGVKD, per germline. This CDR3 has 14 residues. The CDR3 DNA reads as TGTGCCATAACCAGCGGGGGGGGCTCAGATACGCAGTATTTT. The encoded protein is CAITSGGGSDTQYF.

The chain carries TRBV7-8 and TRBJ2-3; 9 nucleotides align to TRBD2. The germline gives CDR1 SGHVS, CDR2 FQNEAQ. V shed 6 bases and J 0 bases; nucleotides not matched to a gene: 7. The CDR3 covers 16 residues. The CDR3 sequence: CASRTRTSASTDTQYF. The CDR3 DNA is TGTGCCAGCAGAACGCGGACTAGCGCTAGCACAGATACGCAGTATTTT. The variable domain in full, with the rest retrieved from reference TRBV7-8 and TRBJ2-3, is GAGVSQSPRYKVAKRGQDVALRCDPISGHVSLFWYQQALGQGPEFLTYFQNEAQLDKSGLPSDRFFAERPEGSVSTLKIQRTQQEDSAVYLCASRTRTSASTDTQYFGPGTRLTVL.

The chain recombines TRBV5-1 with TRBJ2-7; D unclear. The V end was cut by 4 bases, the J end by 0 bases, with 8 bases between. CDR3 size: 13 residues. The germline CDR1 and CDR2 sequences are SGHRS and YFSETQ. As DNA, the CDR3 is TGCGCCAGCAGCCCGCTTGACTCCTACGAGCAGTACTTC. This translates into CASSPLDSYEQYF.

The chain links TRBV6-1 to TRBJ2-1; no definite D call. Trimming cost V 10 bases and J 0 bases, with 13 bases left between them. Germline V gene data show CDR1 as MNHNS and CDR2 as SASEGT. This CDR3 is 14 amino acids long. CDR3 in amino acids: CATSTPSSYNEQFF. CDR3 nucleotides: TGTGCCACCTCGACACCCAGCTCCTACAATGAGCAGTTCTTC.

The J gene is TRBJ1-5, the V gene TRBV12-5; D may be TRBD1 (6 bases). The ends were cut back, 1 base at V and 0 bases at J, with 10 bases in the middle. This CDR3 region has 16 residues. The V gene's germline CDR1 is LGHNT and CDR2 FRNRAP. CDR3 residues: CASGLAQGYSNQPQHF. Written as DNA, the CDR3 is TGTGCTAGTGGTTTGGCCCAGGGGTATAGCAATCAGCCCCAGCATTTT.